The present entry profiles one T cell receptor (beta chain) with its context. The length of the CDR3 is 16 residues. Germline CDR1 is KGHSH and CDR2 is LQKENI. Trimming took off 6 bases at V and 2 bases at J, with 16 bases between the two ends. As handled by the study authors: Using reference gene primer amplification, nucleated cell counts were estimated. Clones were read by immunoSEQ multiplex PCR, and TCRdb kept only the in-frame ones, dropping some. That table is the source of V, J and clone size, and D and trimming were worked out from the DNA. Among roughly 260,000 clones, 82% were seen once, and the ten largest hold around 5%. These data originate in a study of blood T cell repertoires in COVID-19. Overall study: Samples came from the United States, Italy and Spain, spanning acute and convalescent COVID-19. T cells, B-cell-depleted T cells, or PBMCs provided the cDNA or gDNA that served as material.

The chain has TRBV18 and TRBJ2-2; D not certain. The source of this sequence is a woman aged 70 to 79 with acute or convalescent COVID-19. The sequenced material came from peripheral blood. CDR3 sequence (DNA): TGTGCCAGCTCGCATTATCAGGCGAAAAACACCGGGGAGCTGTTTTTT. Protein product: CASSHYQAKNTGELFF.